What follows are 21 T cell receptor beta chains derived from one specimen sequenced in a study of control samples from healthy donors and cancer patients. Sequencing was performed with immunoSEQ multiplex PCR; in TCRdb, only in-frame clones are kept and a portion is missing. The table records about 130,000 clones, approximately 92% of them present only once. The sample was blood. These receptors came from a man aged 18-30 years in good health.

This clone turned up a few times. The chain uses TRBV6-5 and TRBJ2-7, with 7 bases lining up with TRBD1. With V trimmed by 3 bases and J by 4 bases, 3 bases remained unmatched. The germline V gene has CDR1 MNHEY and CDR2 SVGAGI. CDR3 length equals 13 residues. CDR3 sequence: CASSYGTEYEQYF. The DNA for the CDR3 is TGTGCCAGCAGTTATGGGACAGAATACGAGCAGTACTTC.

This sequence joins TRBV5-1 and TRBJ2-3; D might be TRBD1 (6 bases). V lost 2 bases and J lost 1, with 8 bases in between. Germline CDR1 SGHRS, CDR2 YFSETQ. There are 14 residues in the CDR3. The CDR3 coding sequence is TGCGCCAGCAGCTTCGAGGGGGGCACAGATACGCAGTATTTT. Translating it yields CASSFEGGTDTQYF.

The chain links TRBV5-1 to TRBJ2-1; D is perhaps TRBD2 (5 bases). CDR1 and CDR2 (germline): SGHRS, YFSETQ. CDR3 size: 15 residues. V was shortened by 3 bases and J by 6 bases, with 16 bases between the two germline ends. CDR3 in DNA: TGCGCCAGCAGCTCCCAAACCACTAGTGGCAATGAGCAGTTCTTC. It codes for CASSSQTTSGNEQFF.

This rearrangement joins TRBV4-1 to TRBJ2-3; D is tentatively TRBD1 or TRBD2 (5 bases each). The germline CDR1 and CDR2 sequences are MGHRA and YSYEKL. Trimming shortened V by 1 base and J by 0 bases, and 8 bases separated the two germline ends. The CDR3 has 15 residues. The CDR3 sequence is CASSQAGLSTDTQYF. For the CDR3, the DNA is TGCGCCAGCAGCCAAGCGGGGCTTAGCACAGATACGCAGTATTTT.

This chain joins TRBV5-1 and TRBJ2-3; TRBD2 is a possible D gene (6 bases). V shed 4 bases and J shed 0 bases, with 12 bases lying between them. CDR3 size: 15 residues. CDR1 is SGHRS and CDR2 is YFSETQ in the germline V gene. DNA for the CDR3: TGCGCCAGCAGCGCCAGACTAGACAGCACAGATACGCAGTATTTT. Translating it yields CASSARLDSTDTQYF.

The chain combines TRBV18 with TRBJ1-2; D gene uncertain. The V end was cut by 3 bases, the J end by 8 bases, with 13 bases between. The CDR3 totals 13 residues. Per germline, CDR1 KGHSH and CDR2 LQKENI. The CDR3 region is CASSPDPSGGYTF. The CDR3 bases are TGTGCCAGCTCACCTGACCCTTCTGGGGGCTACACCTTC.

This rearrangement joins TRBV30 to TRBJ2-2; 8 bases are a match to TRBD1. Germline V gene data show CDR1 as GTSNPN and CDR2 as SVGIG (reference sequence). With V trimmed by 0 bases and J by 4 bases, 10 bases remained unmatched. The length of the CDR3 is 17 residues. CDR3 residues: CAWSVTVGTGITGELFF. The CDR3 DNA follows: TGTGCCTGGAGTGTAACGGTCGGGACAGGAATCACCGGGGAGCTGTTTTTT. Complete variable domain (other parts from reference TRBV30 and TRBJ2-2): SQTIHQWPATLVQPVGSPLSLECTVEGTSNPNLYWYRQAAGRGLQLLFYSVGIGQISSEVPQNLSASRPQDRQFILSSKKLLLSDSGFYLCAWSVTVGTGITGELFFGEGSRLTVL.

The chain carries TRBV29-1 and TRBJ2-3, with 11 bases identical to TRBD1. The CDR3 is 17 amino acids. J lost 2 bases, V lost 2 bases, and 9 bases had no gene match. CDR1 SQVTM and CDR2 ANQGSEA come from the germline V gene. The CDR3 DNA is TGCAGCGTTGAAAGGACAGGGGGCGGAGGGTTCACAGATACGCAGTATTTT. Its protein product is CSVERTGGGGFTDTQYF.

This chain links TRBV19 with TRBJ1-1; no clear D gene. Germline assignment: CDR1 LNHDA and CDR2 SQIVND (reference sequence). This CDR3 region has 14 residues. Between the trimmed V and J ends, which lost 7 bases and 0 bases, there was a span of 12 bases. The CDR3 loop reads CASKTTAMNTEAFF. For the CDR3, the DNA is TGTGCCAGTAAGACCACGGCGATGAACACTGAAGCTTTCTTT.

V usage is TRBV9 and J usage is TRBJ2-1, with D perhaps matching TRBD2 (5 bases). CDR1 and CDR2 (germline): SGDLS, YYNGEE. This CDR3 is built from 14 residues. Trimming pared 1 base from V and 4 bases from J, leaving 9 bases between. The CDR3 sequence is CASSVTGKYNEQFF. DNA for the CDR3: TGTGCCAGCAGCGTAACCGGGAAATACAATGAGCAGTTCTTC.

The genes are TRBV2 and TRBJ2-7; 10 positions agree with TRBD2. This CDR3 contains 15 residues. The V gene's germline CDR1 is SNHLY and CDR2 FYNNEI. V gave up 7 bases and J gave up 7 bases; unmatched junction bases: 13. The CDR3 spells CASNWRAGGPGEQYV. CDR3 sequence (DNA): TGTGCCAGCAATTGGCGAGCGGGAGGGCCTGGGGAGCAGTACGTC.

The chain uses TRBV28 and TRBJ2-5; D not certain. V was clipped by 3 bases and J by 2 bases, with 13 bases between them. The length of the CDR3 is 15 residues. Per the germline V gene, CDR1 is MDHEN and CDR2 is SYDVKM. The CDR3 protein is CASSFLLGRQETQYF. The DNA for the CDR3 is TGTGCCAGCAGTTTTCTGCTTGGCAGACAAGAGACCCAGTACTTC.

This chain's CDR3 is CASSPLSVGSSFLNYEQYF. DNA for the CDR3: TGTGCCAGCTCACCACTCTCTGTCGGCAGCTCTTTCTTAAACTACGAGCAGTACTTC. The chain has TRBV18 and TRBJ2-7; no firm D call. V lost 1 base and J lost 3, with 25 bases in between. The CDR3 covers 19 residues. Per germline, CDR1 KGHSH and CDR2 LQKENI.

The chain joins TRBV19 to TRBJ2-2; 13 bases align to TRBD2. In germline, CDR1 is LNHDA, CDR2 SQIVND (reference sequence). The CDR3 has 15 amino acids. After removal of 9 bases from V and 0 bases from J, the junction contained 1 base not matched to a gene. CDR3 sequence (DNA): TGTGCCAGCGGGACTAGCGGGGCGAACACCGGGGAGCTGTTTTTT. Translation gives CASGTSGANTGELFF.

V usage is TRBV12-3 or TRBV12-4 and J usage is TRBJ1-5; 7 bases match TRBD1. The CDR3 covers 13 residues. The junction had 6 bases not matched to a gene; V was cut back by 6 bases and J by 7 bases. The CDR3 loop reads CASSSGGGQPQHF. In DNA, the CDR3 is TGTGCCAGCAGCTCAGGGGGAGGGCAGCCCCAGCATTTT.

The chain joins TRBV28 to TRBJ1-1; D gene ambiguous. The CDR3 is made up of 13 amino acids. In germline, CDR1 is MDHEN, CDR2 SYDVKM. V dropped 1 base and J dropped 5 bases, with 8 bases sitting between them. In DNA, the CDR3 is TGTGCCAGCAGTTTATTCCGCGGTACTGAAGCTTTCTTT. The encoded protein is CASSLFRGTEAFF.

This clone was seen once. The chain has TRBV5-1 and TRBJ1-1; 7 bases line up with TRBD1. V lost 4 bases and J lost 1; bases outside the gene matches: 4. The length of the CDR3 is 14 residues. Germline V lookup: CDR1 SGHRS, CDR2 YFSETQ. CDR3 region: CASSEQGQNTEAFF. CDR3 nucleotide sequence: TGCGCCAGCAGCGAACAGGGGCAGAACACTGAAGCTTTCTTT.

This clone was found a few times. The chain links TRBV14 to TRBJ2-3; D is uncertain. Trimming removed 0 bases from V and 0 bases from J, with 10 bases in between. This CDR3 region has 16 residues. Germline CDR1 SGHDN, CDR2 FVKESK. The CDR3 DNA reads as TGTGCCAGCAGCCAAGACGGTCCTCTAAGCACAGATACGCAGTATTTT. It specifies CASSQDGPLSTDTQYF.

The V gene is TRBV11-3, the J gene TRBJ2-1, with no clear D. The germline V gene encodes CDR1 SGHNT and CDR2 YENEEA. V lost 0 bases and J 9 bases, leaving 12 bases between the germline ends. The CDR3 is 14 residues long. Written as DNA, the CDR3 is TGTGCCAGCAGCTTAGATCGGCTGGGCCCTGAGCAGTTCTTC. Translation gives CASSLDRLGPEQFF.

J is TRBJ2-7 and V is TRBV19; 8 bases agree with TRBD2. The CDR3 covers 14 residues. Germline V gene data show CDR1 as LNHDA and CDR2 as SQIVND (reference sequence). After removal of 5 bases from V and 3 bases from J, the junction contained 6 bases not matched to a gene. The CDR3 bases are TGTGCCAGTAGTCCCCTGGCGGGGGGCTACGAGCAGTACTTC. It translates to CASSPLAGGYEQYF.

This chain joins TRBV2 and TRBJ2-2, with D possibly matching TRBD1 (5 bases). V was cut by 3 bases and J by 0 bases, with 11 bases left in between. The CDR3 spans 16 residues. Germline CDR1 and CDR2: SNHLY and FYNNEI. The CDR3 nucleotides are TGTGCCAGCAGTGAGCTCCTGACAGCGAACACCGGGGAGCTGTTTTTT. Its translation: CASSELLTANTGELFF.